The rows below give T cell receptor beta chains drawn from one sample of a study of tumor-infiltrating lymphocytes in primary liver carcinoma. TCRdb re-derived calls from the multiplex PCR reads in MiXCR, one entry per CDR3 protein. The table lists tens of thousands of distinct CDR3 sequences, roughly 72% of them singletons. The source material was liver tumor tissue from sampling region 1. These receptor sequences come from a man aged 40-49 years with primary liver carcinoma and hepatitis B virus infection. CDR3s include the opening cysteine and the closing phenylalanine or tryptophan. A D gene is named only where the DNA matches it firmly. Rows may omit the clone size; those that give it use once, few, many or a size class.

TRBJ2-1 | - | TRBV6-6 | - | CASGSGYSYNEQFF
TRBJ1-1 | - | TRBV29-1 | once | CNVRQALNTEVFF
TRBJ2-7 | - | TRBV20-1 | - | CSAEIGMEQYF
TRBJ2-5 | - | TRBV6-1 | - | CGSSGIEETQYF
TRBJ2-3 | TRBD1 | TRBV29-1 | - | CSLIGTADTQYF
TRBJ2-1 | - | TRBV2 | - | CASSDDGRGAGNEWFF
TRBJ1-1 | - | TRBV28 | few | CASKTVMNTEASF
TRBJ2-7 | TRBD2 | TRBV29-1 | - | CSVQREAYSYGQYF
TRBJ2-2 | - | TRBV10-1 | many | CASSTGTNTGELFF
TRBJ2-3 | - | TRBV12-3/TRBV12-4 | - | CARSLVAPPADTQYF
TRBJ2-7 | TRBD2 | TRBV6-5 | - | CVSSYSGRTYEQYF
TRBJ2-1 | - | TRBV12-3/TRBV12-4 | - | CASSLWSLGKTNVQFF
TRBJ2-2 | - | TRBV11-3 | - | CVSSLGGTGELFF
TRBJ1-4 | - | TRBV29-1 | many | CSVEGSGGNEKLFF
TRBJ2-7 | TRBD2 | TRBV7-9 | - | CACSMGTTSGQYF
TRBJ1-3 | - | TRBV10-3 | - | CAVTDPRNTIYF
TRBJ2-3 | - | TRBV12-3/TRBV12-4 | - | CARTPDGSDTQYF
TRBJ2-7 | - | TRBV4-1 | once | CASSPWGGGSYEQNF
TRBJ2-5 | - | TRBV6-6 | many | CASSFGQETQYF
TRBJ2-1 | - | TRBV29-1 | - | CRVEGTVVNEQFF
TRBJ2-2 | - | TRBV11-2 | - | CVSSLVGRGTGKLFF
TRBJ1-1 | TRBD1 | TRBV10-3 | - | CATPTGTGTEAFF
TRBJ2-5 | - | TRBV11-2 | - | CASSLGNSGSGEIQYF
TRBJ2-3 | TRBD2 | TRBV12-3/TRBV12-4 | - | CAGGRGLARSTDTQYF
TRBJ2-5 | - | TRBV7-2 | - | CASSSYLETQYF
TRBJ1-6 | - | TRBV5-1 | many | CASRGGNSPLHF
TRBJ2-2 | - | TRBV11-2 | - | CDSSFEDQDRTGELLF
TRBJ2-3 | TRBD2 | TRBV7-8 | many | CASGVAGPDTQYF
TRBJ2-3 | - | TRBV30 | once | CAWSLRLSSTGAQYF
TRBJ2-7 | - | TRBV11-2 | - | CASSQGGLAEEQYF
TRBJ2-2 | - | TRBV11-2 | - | CAGSLESWGQGAGELFF
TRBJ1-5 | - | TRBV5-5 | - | CASSPGVRSYSNQSQHF
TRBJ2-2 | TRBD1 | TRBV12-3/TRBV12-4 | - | CAGSMTGSLTGELFF
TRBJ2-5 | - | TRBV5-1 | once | CASILSRVGETQYF
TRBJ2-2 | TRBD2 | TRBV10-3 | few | CAISEPPSGSTGELFF
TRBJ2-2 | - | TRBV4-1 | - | CANSQDHGGTGELFF
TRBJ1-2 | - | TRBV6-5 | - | CASNYSGQGINCGYTF
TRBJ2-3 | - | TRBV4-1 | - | CDSSQVGTVTDTQYF
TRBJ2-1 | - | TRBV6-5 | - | CVSITDGAQTDEQFF
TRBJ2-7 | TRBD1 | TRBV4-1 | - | CASSRNGDSTYEQHF
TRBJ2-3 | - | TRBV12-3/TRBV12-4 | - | CASIPSGSIDTQYF
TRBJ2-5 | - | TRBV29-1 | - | CSSRRGENHYF
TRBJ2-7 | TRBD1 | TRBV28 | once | CSSSLYSPGTGRDEQHF
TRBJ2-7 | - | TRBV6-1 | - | CVSSGMAVEQYF
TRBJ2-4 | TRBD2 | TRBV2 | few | CASSVGGDGIQYF
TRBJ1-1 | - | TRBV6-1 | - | CTSSEVAANTEAFF
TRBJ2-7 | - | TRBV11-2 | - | CASSISVGLAEGGYEQYF